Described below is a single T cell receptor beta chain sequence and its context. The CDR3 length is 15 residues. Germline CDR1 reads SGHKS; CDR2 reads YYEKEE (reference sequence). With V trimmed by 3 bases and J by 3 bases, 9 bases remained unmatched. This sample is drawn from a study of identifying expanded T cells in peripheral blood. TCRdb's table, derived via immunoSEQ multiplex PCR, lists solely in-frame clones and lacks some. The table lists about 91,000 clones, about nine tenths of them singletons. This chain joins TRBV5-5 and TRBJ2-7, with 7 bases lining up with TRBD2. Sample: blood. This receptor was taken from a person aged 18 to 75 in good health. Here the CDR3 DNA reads TGTGCCAGCAGCTCAGGGAGGGGACGGGACTACGAGCAGTACTTC. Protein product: CASSSGRGRDYEQYF.